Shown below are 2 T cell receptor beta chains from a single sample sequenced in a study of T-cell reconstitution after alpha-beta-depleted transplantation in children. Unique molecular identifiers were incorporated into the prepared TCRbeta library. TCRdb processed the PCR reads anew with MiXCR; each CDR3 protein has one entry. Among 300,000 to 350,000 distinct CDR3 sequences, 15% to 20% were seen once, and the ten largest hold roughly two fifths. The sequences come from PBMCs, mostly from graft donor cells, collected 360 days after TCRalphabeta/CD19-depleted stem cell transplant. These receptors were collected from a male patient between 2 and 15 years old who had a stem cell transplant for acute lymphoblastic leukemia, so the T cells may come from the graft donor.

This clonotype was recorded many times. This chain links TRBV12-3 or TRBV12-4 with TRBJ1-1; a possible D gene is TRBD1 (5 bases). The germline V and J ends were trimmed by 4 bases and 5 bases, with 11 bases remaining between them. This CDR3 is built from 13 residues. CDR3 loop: CASSSRVGTEAFF. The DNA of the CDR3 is TGTGCCAGCAGTTCCAGGGTCGGAACTGAAGCTTTCTTT.

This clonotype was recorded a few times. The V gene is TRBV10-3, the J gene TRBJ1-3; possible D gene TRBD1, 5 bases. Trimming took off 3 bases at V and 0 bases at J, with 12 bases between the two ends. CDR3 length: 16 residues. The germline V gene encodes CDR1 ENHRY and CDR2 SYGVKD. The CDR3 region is CAISEMQTDSGNTIYF. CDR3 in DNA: TGTGCCATCAGTGAAATGCAGACAGACTCTGGAAACACCATATATTTT.